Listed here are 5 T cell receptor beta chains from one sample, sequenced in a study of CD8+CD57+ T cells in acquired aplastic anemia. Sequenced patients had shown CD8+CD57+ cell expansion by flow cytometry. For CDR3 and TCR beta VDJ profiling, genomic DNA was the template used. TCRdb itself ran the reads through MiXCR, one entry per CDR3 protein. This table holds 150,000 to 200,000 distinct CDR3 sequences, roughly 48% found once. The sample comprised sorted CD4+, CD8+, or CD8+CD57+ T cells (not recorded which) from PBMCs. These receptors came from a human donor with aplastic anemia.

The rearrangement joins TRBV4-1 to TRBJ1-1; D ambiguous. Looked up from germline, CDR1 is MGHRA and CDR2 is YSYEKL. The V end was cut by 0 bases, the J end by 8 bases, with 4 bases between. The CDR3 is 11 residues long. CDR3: CASSQDLEAFF. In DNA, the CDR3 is TGCGCCAGCAGCCAAGATCTGGAAGCTTTCTTT.

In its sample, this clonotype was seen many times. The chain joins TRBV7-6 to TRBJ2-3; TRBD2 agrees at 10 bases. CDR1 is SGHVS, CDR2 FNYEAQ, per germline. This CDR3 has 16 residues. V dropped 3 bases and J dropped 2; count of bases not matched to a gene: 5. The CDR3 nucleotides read TGTGCCAGCAGCTTGCTAGCGGGGGCCCCCACAGATACGCAGTATTTT. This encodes CASSLLAGAPTDTQYF. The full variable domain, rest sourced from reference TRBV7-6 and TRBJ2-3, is GAGVSQSPRYKVTKRGQDVALRCDPISGHVSLYWYRQALGQGPEFLTYFNYEAQQDKSGLPNDRFSAERPEGSISTLTIQRTEQRDSAMYRCASSLLAGAPTDTQYFGPGTRLTVL.

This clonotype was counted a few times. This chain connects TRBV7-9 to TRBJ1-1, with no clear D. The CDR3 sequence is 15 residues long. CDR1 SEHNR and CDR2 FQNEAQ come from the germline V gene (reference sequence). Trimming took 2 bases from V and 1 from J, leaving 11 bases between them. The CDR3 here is CASSLLPGENTEAFF. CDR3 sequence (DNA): TGTGCCAGCAGCTTACTACCCGGGGAGAACACTGAAGCTTTCTTT.

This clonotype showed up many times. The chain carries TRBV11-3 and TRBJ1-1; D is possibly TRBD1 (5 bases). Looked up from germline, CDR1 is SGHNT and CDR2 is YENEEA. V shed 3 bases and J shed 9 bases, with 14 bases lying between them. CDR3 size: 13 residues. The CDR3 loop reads CASSFYHTGQAFF. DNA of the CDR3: TGTGCCAGCAGCTTTTACCACACGGGGCAAGCTTTCTTT. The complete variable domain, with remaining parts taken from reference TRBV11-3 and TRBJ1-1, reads EAGVVQSPRYKIIEKKQPVAFWCNPISGHNTLYWYLQNLGQGPELLIRYENEEAVDDSQLPKDRFSAERLKGVDSTLKIQPAELGDSAVYLCASSFYHTGQAFFGQGTRLTVV.

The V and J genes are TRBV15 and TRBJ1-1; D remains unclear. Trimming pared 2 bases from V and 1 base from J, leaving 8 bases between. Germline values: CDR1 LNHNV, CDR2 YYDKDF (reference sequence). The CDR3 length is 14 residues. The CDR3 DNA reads TGTGCCACCAGCAGACTTATAGGGAACACTGAAGCTTTCTTT. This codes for CATSRLIGNTEAFF. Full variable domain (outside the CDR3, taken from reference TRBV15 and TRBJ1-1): DAMVIQNPRYQVTQFGKPVTLSCSQTLNHNVMYWYQQKSSQAPKLLFHYYDKDFNNEADTPDNFQSRRPNTSFCFLDIRSPGLGDTAMYLCATSRLIGNTEAFFGQGTRLTVV.